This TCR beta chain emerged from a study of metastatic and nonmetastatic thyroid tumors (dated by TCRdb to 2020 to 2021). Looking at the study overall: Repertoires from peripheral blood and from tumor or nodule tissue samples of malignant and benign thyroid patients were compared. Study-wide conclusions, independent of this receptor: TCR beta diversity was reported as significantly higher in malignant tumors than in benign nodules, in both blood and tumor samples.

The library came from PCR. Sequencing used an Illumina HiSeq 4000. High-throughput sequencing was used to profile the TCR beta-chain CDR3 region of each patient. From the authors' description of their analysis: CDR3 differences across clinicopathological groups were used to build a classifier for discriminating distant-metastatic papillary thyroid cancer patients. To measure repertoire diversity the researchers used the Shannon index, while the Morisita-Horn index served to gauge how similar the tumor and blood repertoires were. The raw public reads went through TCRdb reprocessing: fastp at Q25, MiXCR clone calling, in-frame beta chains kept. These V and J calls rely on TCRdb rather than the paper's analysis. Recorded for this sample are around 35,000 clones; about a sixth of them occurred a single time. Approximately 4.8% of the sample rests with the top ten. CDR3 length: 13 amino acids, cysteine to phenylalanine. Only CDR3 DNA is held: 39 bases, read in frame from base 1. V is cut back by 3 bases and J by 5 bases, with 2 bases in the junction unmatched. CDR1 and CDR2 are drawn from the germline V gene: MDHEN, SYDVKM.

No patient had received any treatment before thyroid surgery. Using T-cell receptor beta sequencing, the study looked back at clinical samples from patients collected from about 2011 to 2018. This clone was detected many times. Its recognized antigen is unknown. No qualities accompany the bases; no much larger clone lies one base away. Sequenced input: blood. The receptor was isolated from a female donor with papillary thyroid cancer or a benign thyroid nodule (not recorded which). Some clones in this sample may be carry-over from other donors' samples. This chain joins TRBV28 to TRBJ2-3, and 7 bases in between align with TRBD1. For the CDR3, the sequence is CASSLGDRDTQYF. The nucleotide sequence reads TGTGCCAGCAGTTTGGGGGACAGAGATACGCAGTATTTT.